This T cell receptor (beta chain) was observed in a study of blood T cells in healthy people across ages. A J-beta primer mix and a sample-barcoded 5' primer were used in a second PCR of roughly 6 to 11 cycles. Every cDNA molecule bore a tag from a template-switch adaptor containing 12 random nucleotides. One entry per CDR3 protein results from TCRdb running MiXCR on the 5' RACE reads. In the table there are about 570,000 distinct CDR3 sequences, around 27% of which are singletons. The CDR3 covers 12 residues. This clonotype was picked up a small number of times. This same sample was also part of a study on T cells of mothers and their children.

The receptor comes from a boy between 2 and 15 years old in good health. This chain uses TRBV21-1 with TRBJ1-2. TRBV21-1 is flagged as a pseudogene. Sequences were obtained from blood. The CDR3 DNA reads TGTGCCAGCAGCCCCTTCGGCTATGGCTACACCTTC. Its translation: CASSPFGYGYTF.